The rows below give T cell receptor beta chains drawn from one sample of a study of long-term antiretroviral therapy in people with HIV. Here immunoSEQ multiplex PCR was the method, and the copy in TCRdb shows in-frame clones only, minus some. The sample lists tens of thousands of clones, around 86% seen once, with around 5% in the top ten. Here the sequenced sample was unsorted PBMCs, taken 1.5 years after starting antiretroviral therapy. These TCRs come from a man aged 18 to 30 with HIV. The CDR3 runs from the conserved cysteine through the conserved F or W. Each record gives: clone size, V gene, D gene, J gene, CDR3 DNA, CDR3 protein. The D gene is left open where the match is weak. Rows give clone size only sometimes, using once, few, many, or a class for an expanded clone.

abundance: -; v_gene: TRBV7-2; d_gene: -; j_gene: TRBJ2-7; CDR3nt: TGTGCCAGCAGCCAGGTTATTAAGGGCGAGCAGTACTTC; CDR3aa: CASSQVIKGEQYF
abundance: -; v_gene: TRBV5-1; d_gene: -; j_gene: TRBJ2-3; CDR3nt: TGCGCCAGCAGCTTTGGTGGTATCGGTGCAGATACGCAGTATTTT; CDR3aa: CASSFGGIGADTQYF
abundance: -; v_gene: TRBV5-1; d_gene: -; j_gene: TRBJ2-1; CDR3nt: TGCGCCAGCAGCTTGGGTACAGGCCGCTCCTACAATGAGCAGTTCTTC; CDR3aa: CASSLGTGRSYNEQFF
abundance: -; v_gene: TRBV7-9; d_gene: -; j_gene: TRBJ2-5; CDR3nt: TGTGCCAGCAGCGGACATGGAGGGGAGACCCAGTACTTC; CDR3aa: CASSGHGGETQYF
abundance: -; v_gene: TRBV19; d_gene: -; j_gene: TRBJ1-5; CDR3nt: TGTGCCAGTAGTATCGGACGTAATCAGCCCCAGCATTTT; CDR3aa: CASSIGRNQPQHF
abundance: -; v_gene: TRBV5-1; d_gene: -; j_gene: TRBJ2-1; CDR3nt: TGCGCCAGCAGCTTTTCCTTCGGTAATGAGCAGTTCTTC; CDR3aa: CASSFSFGNEQFF
abundance: -; v_gene: TRBV15; d_gene: -; j_gene: TRBJ1-4; CDR3nt: TGTGCCACCAGCAGAGATCGCCCGGGGGCAAAAGAAAAACTGTTTTTT; CDR3aa: CATSRDRPGAKEKLFF
abundance: -; v_gene: TRBV2; d_gene: -; j_gene: TRBJ2-7; CDR3nt: TGTGCCAGCAGTTATCCGGGACAACCCTACGAGCAGTACTTC; CDR3aa: CASSYPGQPYEQYF
abundance: -; v_gene: TRBV19; d_gene: -; j_gene: TRBJ1-5; CDR3nt: TGTGCCAGTAGTACTGACGAGGTTAATCAGCCCCAGCATTTT; CDR3aa: CASSTDEVNQPQHF
abundance: few; v_gene: TRBV29-1; d_gene: -; j_gene: TRBJ2-6; CDR3nt: TGCAGCGTTGCTGGAGGCTCTGGGGCCAACGTCCTGACTTTC; CDR3aa: CSVAGGSGANVLTF
abundance: few; v_gene: TRBV18; d_gene: -; j_gene: TRBJ1-4; CDR3nt: TGTGCCAGCTCCGGGGGTAATAATGAAAAACTGTTTTTT; CDR3aa: CASSGGNNEKLFF
abundance: -; v_gene: TRBV11-3; d_gene: -; j_gene: TRBJ1-1; CDR3nt: TGTGCCAGCAGCTTAGGCCAGAACACTGAAGCTTTCTTT; CDR3aa: CASSLGQNTEAFF
abundance: -; v_gene: TRBV29-1; d_gene: TRBD2; j_gene: TRBJ2-2; CDR3nt: TGCAGCGTTGATGCGGGAGGGGCGGGAGAGACTTGGGGGGAGCTGTTTTTT; CDR3aa: CSVDAGGAGETWGELFF
abundance: few; v_gene: TRBV28; d_gene: -; j_gene: TRBJ1-5; CDR3nt: TGTGCCAGCATTGAGGACAGTACCTACCATAGCAATCAGCCCCAGCATTTT; CDR3aa: CASIEDSTYHSNQPQHF
abundance: -; v_gene: TRBV6-6; d_gene: TRBD1; j_gene: TRBJ1-5; CDR3nt: TGTGCCAGCAGTTACTCGAGACAGGGCGATCAGCCCCAGCATTTT; CDR3aa: CASSYSRQGDQPQHF
abundance: -; v_gene: TRBV7-3; d_gene: -; j_gene: TRBJ2-5; CDR3nt: TGTGCCAGCAGCTTAACGTTACCGGTAACTCCGCTGTACTTC; CDR3aa: CASSLTLPVTPLYF
abundance: -; v_gene: TRBV28; d_gene: -; j_gene: TRBJ2-7; CDR3nt: TGTGCCAGCTCCGGAGCAGGGAGAATCTACGAGCAGTACTTC; CDR3aa: CASSGAGRIYEQYF
abundance: -; v_gene: TRBV6-5; d_gene: -; j_gene: TRBJ2-7; CDR3nt: TGTGCCAGCAGTTATGGTGCGGCTTCCTACGAGCAGTACTTC; CDR3aa: CASSYGAASYEQYF
abundance: medium-sized; v_gene: TRBV19; d_gene: -; j_gene: TRBJ2-7; CDR3nt: TGTGCCAGTAGCCCCCTCATCGGTGGCGCGGGCGAGCAGTACTTC; CDR3aa: CASSPLIGGAGEQYF
abundance: -; v_gene: TRBV29-1; d_gene: -; j_gene: TRBJ2-1; CDR3nt: TGCAGCGTAAGGGGGCGGGGGACCTATGAGCAGTTCTTC; CDR3aa: CSVRGRGTYEQFF
abundance: -; v_gene: TRBV2; d_gene: -; j_gene: TRBJ2-7; CDR3nt: TGTGCCAGCAGTGATACAGGGCAGCCACCCCACGAGCAGTACTTC; CDR3aa: CASSDTGQPPHEQYF
abundance: -; v_gene: TRBV29-1; d_gene: -; j_gene: TRBJ2-7; CDR3nt: TGCAGCGTTGTTGAGGGCACCTACGAGCAGTACTTC; CDR3aa: CSVVEGTYEQYF
abundance: -; v_gene: TRBV5-1; d_gene: TRBD2; j_gene: TRBJ2-2; CDR3nt: TGCGCCAGCAGCTTGGGGCTAGCGGGAGTCTTAGGGGAGCTGTTTTTT; CDR3aa: CASSLGLAGVLGELFF
abundance: -; v_gene: TRBV28; d_gene: -; j_gene: TRBJ1-5; CDR3nt: TGTGCCAGCAGACTTGGCAATCAGCCCCAGCATTTT; CDR3aa: CASRLGNQPQHF
abundance: -; v_gene: TRBV18; d_gene: -; j_gene: TRBJ2-7; CDR3nt: TGTGCCAGCTCACAGGGACGGACTCTCTACGAGCAGTACTTC; CDR3aa: CASSQGRTLYEQYF
abundance: -; v_gene: TRBV11-2; d_gene: -; j_gene: TRBJ2-1; CDR3nt: TGTGCCAGCACTAGTTCCCATACTACGGACAATGAGCAGTTCTTC; CDR3aa: CASTSSHTTDNEQFF
abundance: few; v_gene: TRBV18; d_gene: TRBD1; j_gene: TRBJ2-7; CDR3nt: TGTGCCAGCTCACCCTCCGGGACAGGGGGTGGCGAGCAGTACTTC; CDR3aa: CASSPSGTGGGEQYF
abundance: -; v_gene: TRBV5-1; d_gene: -; j_gene: TRBJ2-7; CDR3nt: TGCGCCAGCAGCTTGGGACAGACTGGCGAGCAGTACTTC; CDR3aa: CASSLGQTGEQYF
abundance: -; v_gene: TRBV28; d_gene: -; j_gene: TRBJ2-1; CDR3nt: TGTGCCAGCAGTTTACCCCTGCCACCCTACAATGAGCAGTTCTTC; CDR3aa: CASSLPLPPYNEQFF
abundance: -; v_gene: TRBV7-9; d_gene: TRBD2; j_gene: TRBJ2-7; CDR3nt: TGTGCCAGCAGCTTCCTAGCGGGAGGCATCGAGCAGTACTTC; CDR3aa: CASSFLAGGIEQYF
abundance: -; v_gene: TRBV5-1; d_gene: -; j_gene: TRBJ2-2; CDR3nt: TGCGCCAGCAGCTTGGCCTTAAACACCGGGGAGCTGTTTTTT; CDR3aa: CASSLALNTGELFF
abundance: -; v_gene: TRBV6-5; d_gene: TRBD2; j_gene: TRBJ2-5; CDR3nt: TGTGCCAGCAAAGGACTAGATCAGGAGACCCAGTACTTC; CDR3aa: CASKGLDQETQYF
abundance: -; v_gene: TRBV28; d_gene: -; j_gene: TRBJ1-1; CDR3nt: TGTGCCAGCAGTTTATTCAGGGGTCAGAACACTGAAGCTTTCTTT; CDR3aa: CASSLFRGQNTEAFF
abundance: -; v_gene: TRBV7-2; d_gene: TRBD2; j_gene: TRBJ2-3; CDR3nt: TGTGCCAGCAGCTTATCTAGCGGGGGAGGGGATACGCAGTATTTT; CDR3aa: CASSLSSGGGDTQYF
abundance: -; v_gene: TRBV18; d_gene: -; j_gene: TRBJ2-7; CDR3nt: TGTGCCAGCTCACCACCTTCCCACCGCTACGAGCAGTACTTC; CDR3aa: CASSPPSHRYEQYF
abundance: few; v_gene: TRBV4-1; d_gene: -; j_gene: TRBJ1-2; CDR3nt: TGCGCCAGCAGCCACGGCGCGGGGGCGGTTCGGGGCTACACCTTC; CDR3aa: CASSHGAGAVRGYTF
abundance: -; v_gene: TRBV10-3; d_gene: -; j_gene: TRBJ2-7; CDR3nt: TGTGCCATCAGACCAGGGGCGGGAGTGGGCTCCTACGAGCAGTACTTC; CDR3aa: CAIRPGAGVGSYEQYF
abundance: -; v_gene: TRBV25-1; d_gene: TRBD1; j_gene: TRBJ2-5; CDR3nt: TGTGCCAGCAGTCTACCTGACCGACAGGGGGAAGAGACCCAGTACTTC; CDR3aa: CASSLPDRQGEETQYF
abundance: -; v_gene: TRBV7-9; d_gene: TRBD1; j_gene: TRBJ2-3; CDR3nt: TGTGCCAGCAGCTTAGGGGGACAGGGGACGTTTGCAGATACGCAGTATTTT; CDR3aa: CASSLGGQGTFADTQYF
abundance: -; v_gene: TRBV30; d_gene: -; j_gene: TRBJ2-7; CDR3nt: TGTGCCTGGAGTGGGACACGATCGGGAGTAGGGCCTAACTACGAGCAGTACTTC; CDR3aa: CAWSGTRSGVGPNYEQYF
abundance: -; v_gene: TRBV6-4; d_gene: -; j_gene: TRBJ2-3; CDR3nt: TGTGCCAGCAGTGACGGGACTAGCACAGATACGCAGTATTTT; CDR3aa: CASSDGTSTDTQYF
abundance: -; v_gene: TRBV19; d_gene: -; j_gene: TRBJ2-1; CDR3nt: TGTGCCAGTGGGGGGGCTAGTGCCTACAATGAGCAGTTCTTC; CDR3aa: CASGGASAYNEQFF
abundance: -; v_gene: TRBV11-2; d_gene: TRBD1; j_gene: TRBJ1-5; CDR3nt: TGTGCCAGCAGCCCCCAGACAGGGAGGGAGCAGCCCCAGCATTTT; CDR3aa: CASSPQTGREQPQHF
abundance: once; v_gene: TRBV7-2; d_gene: -; j_gene: TRBJ2-5; CDR3nt: TGTGCCAGCAGCTACGCTCGGGAGGAGACCCAGTACTTC; CDR3aa: CASSYAREETQYF
abundance: few; v_gene: TRBV7-2; d_gene: -; j_gene: TRBJ2-2; CDR3nt: TGTGCCAGCAGCGGGGAAGTAGGGGAGCTGTTTTTT; CDR3aa: CASSGEVGELFF
abundance: -; v_gene: TRBV6-6; d_gene: -; j_gene: TRBJ2-7; CDR3nt: TGTGCCAGCAGTTACTCGGTCTACGAGCAGTACTTC; CDR3aa: CASSYSVYEQYF
abundance: -; v_gene: TRBV5-1; d_gene: TRBD2; j_gene: TRBJ2-3; CDR3nt: TGCGCCAGCAGCTTGGGGGCAGCGGGAGGACCGACAGATACGCAGTATTTT; CDR3aa: CASSLGAAGGPTDTQYF
abundance: -; v_gene: TRBV7-9; d_gene: -; j_gene: TRBJ1-1; CDR3nt: TGTGCCAGCAGCTTAATGGGAACTGAAGCTTTCTTT; CDR3aa: CASSLMGTEAFF
abundance: once; v_gene: TRBV18; d_gene: TRBD1; j_gene: TRBJ1-4; CDR3nt: TGTGCCAGCTCACACAAGGGGGACAGCGCTAATGAAAAACTGTTTTTT; CDR3aa: CASSHKGDSANEKLFF
abundance: -; v_gene: TRBV19; d_gene: TRBD1; j_gene: TRBJ1-5; CDR3nt: TGTGCCAGTAGTCCTCGACAGGGGGCCGTTTCTCAGCCCCAGCATTTT; CDR3aa: CASSPRQGAVSQPQHF
abundance: -; v_gene: TRBV11-2; d_gene: -; j_gene: TRBJ2-2; CDR3nt: TGTGCCAGCAGCTTTGGCAGGCGGGACACCGGGGAGCTGTTTTTT; CDR3aa: CASSFGRRDTGELFF
abundance: -; v_gene: TRBV9; d_gene: -; j_gene: TRBJ1-2; CDR3nt: TGTGCCAGCAGCGTCTGGAGGGATGGCTACACCTTC; CDR3aa: CASSVWRDGYTF
abundance: -; v_gene: TRBV6-5; d_gene: -; j_gene: TRBJ2-3; CDR3nt: TGTGCCAGCAGTTACTCGAAGGGGGACTACCCAGATACGCAGTATTTT; CDR3aa: CASSYSKGDYPDTQYF
abundance: -; v_gene: TRBV6-1; d_gene: -; j_gene: TRBJ2-1; CDR3nt: TGTGCCAGCAGGACTAGTTTGGTTGAGCAGTTCTTC; CDR3aa: CASRTSLVEQFF
abundance: -; v_gene: TRBV18; d_gene: TRBD1; j_gene: TRBJ1-5; CDR3nt: TGTGCCAGCTCACTACAGAGCCGGGACAGGGGGCATCAGCCCCAGCATTTT; CDR3aa: CASSLQSRDRGHQPQHF
abundance: -; v_gene: TRBV10-3; d_gene: TRBD1; j_gene: TRBJ1-2; CDR3nt: TGTGCCATCAGCCTGACAGGGGGCGCGGACTATGGCTACACCTTC; CDR3aa: CAISLTGGADYGYTF
abundance: -; v_gene: TRBV7-9; d_gene: -; j_gene: TRBJ1-2; CDR3nt: TGTGCCAGCAGCCGGACAGTCCCCGATGGCTACACCTTC; CDR3aa: CASSRTVPDGYTF
abundance: -; v_gene: TRBV5-4; d_gene: TRBD2; j_gene: TRBJ2-2; CDR3nt: TGTGCCAGCAGCCTTACCGCTCTAGCGGGAGAAGCCGGGGAGCTGTTTTTT; CDR3aa: CASSLTALAGEAGELFF
abundance: -; v_gene: TRBV28; d_gene: -; j_gene: TRBJ1-4; CDR3nt: TGTGCCCTTGGCAGAAGTAATGAAAAACTGTTTTTT; CDR3aa: CALGRSNEKLFF